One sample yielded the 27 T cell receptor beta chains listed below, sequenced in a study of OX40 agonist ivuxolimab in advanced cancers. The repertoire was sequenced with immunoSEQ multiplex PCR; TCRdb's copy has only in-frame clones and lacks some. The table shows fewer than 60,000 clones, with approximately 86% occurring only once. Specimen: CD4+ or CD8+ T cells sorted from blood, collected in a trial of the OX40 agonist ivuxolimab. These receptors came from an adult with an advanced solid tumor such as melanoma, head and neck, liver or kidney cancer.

The CDR3 protein is CASTDTGRNTEAFF. CDR3 nucleotide sequence: TGTGCCAGCACCGATACAGGGCGGAACACTGAAGCTTTCTTT. The rearrangement uses TRBV7-9 and TRBJ1-1; tentatively, D is TRBD1 (6 bases). The length of the CDR3 is 14 residues. Trimming shortened V by 7 bases and J by 1 base, and 13 bases separated the two germline ends. The germline gives CDR1 SEHNR, CDR2 FQNEAQ (reference sequence).

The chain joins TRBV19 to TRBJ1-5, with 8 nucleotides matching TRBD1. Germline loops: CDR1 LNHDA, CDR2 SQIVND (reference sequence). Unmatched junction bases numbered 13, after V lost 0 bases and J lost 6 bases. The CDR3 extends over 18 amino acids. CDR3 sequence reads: CASSIDRTGIAALQPQHF. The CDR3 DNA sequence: TGTGCCAGTAGTATAGATAGGACAGGGATTGCCGCTCTTCAGCCCCAGCATTTT.

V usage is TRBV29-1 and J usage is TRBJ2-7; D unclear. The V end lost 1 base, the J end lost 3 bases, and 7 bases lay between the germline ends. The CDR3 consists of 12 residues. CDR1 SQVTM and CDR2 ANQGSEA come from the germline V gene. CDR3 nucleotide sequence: TGCAGCGTTGAAGCAGGAATCTACGAGCAGTACTTC. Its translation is CSVEAGIYEQYF.

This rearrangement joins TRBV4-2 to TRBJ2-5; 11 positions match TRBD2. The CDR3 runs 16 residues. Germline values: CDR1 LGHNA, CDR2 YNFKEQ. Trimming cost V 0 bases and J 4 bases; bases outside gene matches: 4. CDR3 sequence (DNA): TGTGCCAGCAGCCAAGATTTTAGCGGGGGGGCAGAGACCCAGTACTTC. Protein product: CASSQDFSGGAETQYF.

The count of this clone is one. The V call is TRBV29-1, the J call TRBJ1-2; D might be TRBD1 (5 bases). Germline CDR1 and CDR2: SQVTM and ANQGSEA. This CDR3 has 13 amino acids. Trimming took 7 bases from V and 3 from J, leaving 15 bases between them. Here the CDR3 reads CSGTGLGDYGYTF. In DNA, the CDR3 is TGCAGCGGAACCGGTTTGGGGGACTATGGCTACACCTTC.

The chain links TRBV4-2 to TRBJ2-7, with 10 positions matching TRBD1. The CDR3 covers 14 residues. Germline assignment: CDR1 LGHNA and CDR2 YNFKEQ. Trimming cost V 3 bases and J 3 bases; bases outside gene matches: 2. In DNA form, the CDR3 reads TGTGCCAGCAGCCAGGGGACAGGGGTCTACGAGCAGTACTTC. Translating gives CASSQGTGVYEQYF.

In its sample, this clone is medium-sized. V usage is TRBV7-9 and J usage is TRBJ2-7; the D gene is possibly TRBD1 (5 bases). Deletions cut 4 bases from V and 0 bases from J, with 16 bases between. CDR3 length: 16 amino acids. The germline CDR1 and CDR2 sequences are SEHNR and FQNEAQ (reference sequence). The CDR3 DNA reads TGTGCCAGCAGCTCTCCTTCGACAGCCACCTCCTACGAGCAGTACTTC. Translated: CASSSPSTATSYEQYF.

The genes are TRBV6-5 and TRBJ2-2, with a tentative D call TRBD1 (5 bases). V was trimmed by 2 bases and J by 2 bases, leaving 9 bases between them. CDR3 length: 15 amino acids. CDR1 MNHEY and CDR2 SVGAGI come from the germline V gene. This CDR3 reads CASSYGRVNTGELFF. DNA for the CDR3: TGTGCCAGCAGTTACGGCAGGGTTAACACCGGGGAGCTGTTTTTT.

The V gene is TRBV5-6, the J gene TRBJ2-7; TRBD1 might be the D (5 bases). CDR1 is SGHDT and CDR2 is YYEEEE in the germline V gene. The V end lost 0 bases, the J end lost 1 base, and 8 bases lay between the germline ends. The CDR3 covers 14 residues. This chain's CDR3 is CASSLAHRSYEQYF. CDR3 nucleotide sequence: TGTGCCAGCAGCTTGGCCCACAGGTCCTACGAGCAGTACTTC.

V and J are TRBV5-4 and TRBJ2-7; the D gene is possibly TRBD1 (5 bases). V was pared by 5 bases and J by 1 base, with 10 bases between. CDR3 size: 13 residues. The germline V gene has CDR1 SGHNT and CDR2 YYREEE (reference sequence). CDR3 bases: TGTGCCAGCAGGGACACAAGGTCCTACGAGCAGTACTTC. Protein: CASRDTRSYEQYF.

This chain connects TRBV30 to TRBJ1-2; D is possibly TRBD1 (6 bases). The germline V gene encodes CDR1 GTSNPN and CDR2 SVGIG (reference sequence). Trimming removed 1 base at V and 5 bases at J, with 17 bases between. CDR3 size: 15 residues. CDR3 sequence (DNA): TGTGCCTGGAGTGGGGGACAAGGCCTAAAATATGGCTACACCTTC. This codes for CAWSGGQGLKYGYTF.

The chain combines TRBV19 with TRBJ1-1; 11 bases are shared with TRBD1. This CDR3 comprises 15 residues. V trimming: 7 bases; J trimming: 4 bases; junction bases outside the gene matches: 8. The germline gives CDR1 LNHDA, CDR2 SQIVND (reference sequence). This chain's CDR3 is CASILRTGGATEAFF. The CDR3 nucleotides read TGTGCCAGTATCCTAAGGACAGGGGGCGCCACTGAAGCTTTCTTT. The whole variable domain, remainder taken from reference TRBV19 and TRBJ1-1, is DGGITQSPKYLFRKEGQNVTLSCEQNLNHDAMYWYRQDPGQGLRLIYYSQIVNDFQKGDIAEGYSVSREKKESFPLTVTSAQKNPTAFYLCASILRTGGATEAFFGQGTRLTVV.

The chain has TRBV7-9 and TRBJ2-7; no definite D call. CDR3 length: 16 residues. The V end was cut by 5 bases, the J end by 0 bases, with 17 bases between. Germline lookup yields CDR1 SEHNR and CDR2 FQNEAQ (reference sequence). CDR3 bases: TGTGCCAGCAGCATCGCCCGAGACTCGAGCTCCTACGAGCAGTACTTC. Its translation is CASSIARDSSSYEQYF.

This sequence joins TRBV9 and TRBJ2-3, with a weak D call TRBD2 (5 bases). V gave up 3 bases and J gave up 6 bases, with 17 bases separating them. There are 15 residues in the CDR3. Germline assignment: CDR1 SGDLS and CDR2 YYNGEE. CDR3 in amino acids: CASSAPTGKEDTQYF. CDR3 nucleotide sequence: TGTGCCAGCAGCGCACCCACCGGGAAAGAGGATACGCAGTATTTT. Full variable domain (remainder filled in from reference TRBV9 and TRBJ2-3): DSGVTQTPKHLITATGQRVTLRCSPRSGDLSVYWYQQSLDQGLQFLIQYYNGEERAKGNILERFSAQQFPDLHSELNLSSLELGDSALYFCASSAPTGKEDTQYFGPGTRLTVL.

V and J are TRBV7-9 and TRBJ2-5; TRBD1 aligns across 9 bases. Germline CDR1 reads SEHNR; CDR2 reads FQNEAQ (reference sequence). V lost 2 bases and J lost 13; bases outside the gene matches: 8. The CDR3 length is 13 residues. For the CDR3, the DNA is TGTGCCAGCAGCTTAATATCACGGGACAGGGTGTACTTC. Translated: CASSLISRDRVYF.

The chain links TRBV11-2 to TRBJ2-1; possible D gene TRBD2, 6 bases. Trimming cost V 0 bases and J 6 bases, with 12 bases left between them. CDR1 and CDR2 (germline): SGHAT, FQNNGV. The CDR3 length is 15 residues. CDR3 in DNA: TGTGCCAGCAGCTTAGATAGGGGAGGATTCAATGAGCAGTTCTTC. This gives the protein CASSLDRGGFNEQFF.

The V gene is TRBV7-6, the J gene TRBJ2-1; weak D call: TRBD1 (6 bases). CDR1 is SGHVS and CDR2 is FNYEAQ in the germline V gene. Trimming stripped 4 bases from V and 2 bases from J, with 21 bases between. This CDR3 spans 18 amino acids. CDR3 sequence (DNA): TGTGCCAGCAGCTCGCTGTCAGGGGCGCAAGGCCCCTACAATGAGCAGTTCTTC. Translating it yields CASSSLSGAQGPYNEQFF.

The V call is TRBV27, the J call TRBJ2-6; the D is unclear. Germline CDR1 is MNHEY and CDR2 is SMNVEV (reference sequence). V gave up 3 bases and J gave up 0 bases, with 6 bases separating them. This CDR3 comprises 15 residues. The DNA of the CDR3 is TGTGCCAGCAGTTTGGGAAGCTCTGGGGCCAACGTCCTGACTTTC. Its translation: CASSLGSSGANVLTF.

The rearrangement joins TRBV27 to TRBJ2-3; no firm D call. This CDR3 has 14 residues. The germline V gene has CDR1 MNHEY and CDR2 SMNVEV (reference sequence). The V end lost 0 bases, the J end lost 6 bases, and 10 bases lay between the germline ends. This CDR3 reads CASSLSGRVDTQYF. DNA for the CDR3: TGTGCCAGCAGTTTATCCGGCCGGGTGGATACGCAGTATTTT.

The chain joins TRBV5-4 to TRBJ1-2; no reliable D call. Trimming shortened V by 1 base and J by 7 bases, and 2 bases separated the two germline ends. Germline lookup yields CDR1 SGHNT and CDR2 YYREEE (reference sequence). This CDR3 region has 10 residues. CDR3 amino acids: CASSLIGYTF. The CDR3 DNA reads TGTGCCAGCAGCTTGATTGGCTACACCTTC.

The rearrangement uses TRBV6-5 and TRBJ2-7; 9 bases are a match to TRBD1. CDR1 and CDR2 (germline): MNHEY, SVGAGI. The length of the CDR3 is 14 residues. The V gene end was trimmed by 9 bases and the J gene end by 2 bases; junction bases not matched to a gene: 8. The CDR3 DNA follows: TGTGCCAGTACCCGGGACAGGGAAACCTACGAGCAGTACTTC. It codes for CASTRDRETYEQYF.

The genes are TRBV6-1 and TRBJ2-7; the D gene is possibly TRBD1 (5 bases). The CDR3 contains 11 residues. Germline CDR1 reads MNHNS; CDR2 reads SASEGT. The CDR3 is CTTRVSYEQYF. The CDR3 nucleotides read TGTACCACCAGGGTATCCTACGAGCAGTACTTC.

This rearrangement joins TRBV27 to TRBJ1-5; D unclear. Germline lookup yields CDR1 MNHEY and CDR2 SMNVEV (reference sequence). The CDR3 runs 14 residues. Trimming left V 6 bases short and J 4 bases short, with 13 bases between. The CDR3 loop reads CASSQSSVNQPQHF. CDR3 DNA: TGTGCCAGCAGCCAAAGTTCGGTTAATCAGCCCCAGCATTTT.

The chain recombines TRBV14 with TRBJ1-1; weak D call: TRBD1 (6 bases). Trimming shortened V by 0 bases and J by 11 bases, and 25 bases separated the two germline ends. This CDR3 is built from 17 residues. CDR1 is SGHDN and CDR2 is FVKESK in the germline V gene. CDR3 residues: CASSQDHYTTTGREAFF. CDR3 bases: TGTGCCAGCAGCCAAGATCACTACACTACGACAGGACGTGAGGCTTTCTTT.

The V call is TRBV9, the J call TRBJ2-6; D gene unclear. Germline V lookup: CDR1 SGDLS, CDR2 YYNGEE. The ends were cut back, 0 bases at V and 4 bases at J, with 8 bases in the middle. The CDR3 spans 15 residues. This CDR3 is CASSVGLGGANVLTF. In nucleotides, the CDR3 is TGTGCCAGCAGCGTAGGTTTAGGGGGGGCCAACGTCCTGACTTTC. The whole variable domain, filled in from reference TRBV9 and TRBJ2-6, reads DSGVTQTPKHLITATGQRVTLRCSPRSGDLSVYWYQQSLDQGLQFLIQYYNGEERAKGNILERFSAQQFPDLHSELNLSSLELGDSALYFCASSVGLGGANVLTFGAGSRLTVL.

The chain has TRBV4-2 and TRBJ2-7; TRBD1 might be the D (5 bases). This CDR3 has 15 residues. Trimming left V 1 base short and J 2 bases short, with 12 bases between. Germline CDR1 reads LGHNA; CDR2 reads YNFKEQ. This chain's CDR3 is CASSQVDSPTYEQYF. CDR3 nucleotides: TGTGCCAGCAGCCAAGTCGACAGTCCGACCTACGAGCAGTACTTC.

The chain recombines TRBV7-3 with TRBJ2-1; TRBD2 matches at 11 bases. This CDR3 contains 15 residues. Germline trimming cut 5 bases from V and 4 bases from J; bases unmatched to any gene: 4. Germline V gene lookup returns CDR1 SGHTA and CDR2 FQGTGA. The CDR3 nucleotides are TGTGCCAGCAGCGTCCTAGCGGGGGGTTACAATGAGCAGTTCTTC. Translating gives CASSVLAGGYNEQFF.